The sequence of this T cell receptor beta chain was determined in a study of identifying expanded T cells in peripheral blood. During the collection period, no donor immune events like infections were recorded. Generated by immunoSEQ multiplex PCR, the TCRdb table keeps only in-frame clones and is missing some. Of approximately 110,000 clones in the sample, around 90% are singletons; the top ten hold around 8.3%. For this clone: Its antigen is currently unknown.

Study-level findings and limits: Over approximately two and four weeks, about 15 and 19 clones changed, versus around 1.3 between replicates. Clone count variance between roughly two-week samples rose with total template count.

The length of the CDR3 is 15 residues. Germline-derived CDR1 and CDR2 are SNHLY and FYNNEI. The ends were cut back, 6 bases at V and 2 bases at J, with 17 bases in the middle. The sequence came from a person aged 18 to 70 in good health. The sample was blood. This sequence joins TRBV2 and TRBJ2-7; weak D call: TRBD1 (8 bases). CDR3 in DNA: TGTGCCAGCAGGATAAACAGGGGGGGCGCCTACGAGCAGTACTTC. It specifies CASRINRGGAYEQYF.